This T cell receptor (beta chain) was retrieved from a study of Ad26.COV2.S vaccination and SARS-CoV-2 variants. V was shortened by 5 bases and J by 6 bases, with 15 bases between the two germline ends. Germline V gene lookup returns CDR1 MNHEY and CDR2 SVGEGT. The CDR3 is made up of 14 amino acids. Sequenced by immunoSEQ multiplex PCR; TCRdb stores in-frame clones only, minus some. The repertoire includes 400,000 to 450,000 clones, roughly 90% of them detected once, and roughly 1.7% sits in the top ten. Treatment denoted: some 20 received Ad26.COV2.S at low or high dose, single or two shots; roughly 5 received placebo; per-sample allocation not given. Material that was analyzed had been drawn on day 63 after the first vaccine or placebo injection.

The sequence was obtained from a person between 18 and 65 years old who received the Ad26.COV2.S COVID-19 vaccine or a placebo. This chain uses TRBV6-2 or TRBV6-3 with TRBJ2-3; D is unclear. This specimen was peripheral blood, taken in a trial of Ad26.COV2.S vaccine versus placebo. This chain's CDR3 is CASSPPWVSDTQYF. In DNA, the CDR3 is TGTGCCAGCAGTCCACCGTGGGTCAGCGATACGCAGTATTTT.